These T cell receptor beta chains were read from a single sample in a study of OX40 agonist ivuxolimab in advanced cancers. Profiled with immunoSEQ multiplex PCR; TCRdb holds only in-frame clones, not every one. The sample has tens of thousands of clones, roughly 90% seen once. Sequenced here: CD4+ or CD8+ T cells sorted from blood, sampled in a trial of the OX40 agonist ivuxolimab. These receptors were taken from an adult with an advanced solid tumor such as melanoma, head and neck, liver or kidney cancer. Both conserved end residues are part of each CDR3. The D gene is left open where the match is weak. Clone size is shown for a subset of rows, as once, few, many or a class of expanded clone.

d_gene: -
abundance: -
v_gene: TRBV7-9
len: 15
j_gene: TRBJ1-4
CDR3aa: CASSHSRETNEKLFF
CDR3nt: TGTGCCAGCAGTCACTCTAGGGAAACTAATGAAAAACTGTTTTTT

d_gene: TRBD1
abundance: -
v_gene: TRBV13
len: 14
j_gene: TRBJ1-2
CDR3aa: CASGDRAPYYGYTF
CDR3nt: TGTGCCAGCGGGGACAGGGCCCCCTACTATGGCTACACCTTC

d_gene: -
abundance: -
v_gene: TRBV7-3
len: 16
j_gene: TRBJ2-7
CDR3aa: CASSFSGRDRVYEQYF
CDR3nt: TGTGCCAGCAGCTTCTCCGGGAGGGACAGAGTCTACGAGCAGTACTTC

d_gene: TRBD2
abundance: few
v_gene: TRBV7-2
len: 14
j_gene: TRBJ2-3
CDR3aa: CASSQLTSTDTQYF
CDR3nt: TGTGCCAGCAGCCAGTTGACTAGCACCGATACGCAGTATTTT

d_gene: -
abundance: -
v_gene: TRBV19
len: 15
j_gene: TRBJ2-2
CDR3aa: CASSMWSSNTGELFF
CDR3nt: TGTGCCAGTAGTATGTGGAGTTCGAACACCGGGGAGCTGTTTTTT

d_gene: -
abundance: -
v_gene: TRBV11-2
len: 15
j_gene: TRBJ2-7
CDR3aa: CASSSFRDKVYEQYF
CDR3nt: TGTGCCAGCAGCTCATTCCGGGACAAAGTATACGAGCAGTACTTC

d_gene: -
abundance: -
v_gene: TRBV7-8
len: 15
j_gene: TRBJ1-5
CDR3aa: CASSLVVQTNQPQHF
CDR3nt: TGTGCCAGCAGCTTAGTTGTGCAGACCAATCAGCCCCAGCATTTT

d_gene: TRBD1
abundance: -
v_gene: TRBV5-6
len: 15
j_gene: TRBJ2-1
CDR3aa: CASSRDRGPLGEQFF
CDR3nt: TGTGCCAGCAGCCGGGACAGGGGACCCTTGGGTGAGCAGTTCTTC

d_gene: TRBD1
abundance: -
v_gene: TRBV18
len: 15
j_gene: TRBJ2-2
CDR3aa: CASSPPGGNTGELFF
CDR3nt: TGTGCCAGCTCACCTCCAGGGGGGAACACCGGGGAGCTGTTTTTT

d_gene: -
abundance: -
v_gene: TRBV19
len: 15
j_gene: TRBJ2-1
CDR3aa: CASSVTLGSYNEQFF
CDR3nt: TGTGCCAGTAGTGTCACGCTAGGCTCCTACAATGAGCAGTTCTTC

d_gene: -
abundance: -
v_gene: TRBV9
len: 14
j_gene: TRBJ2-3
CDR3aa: CASSVEGAVDTQYF
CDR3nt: TGTGCCAGCAGCGTAGAAGGGGCGGTAGATACGCAGTATTTT

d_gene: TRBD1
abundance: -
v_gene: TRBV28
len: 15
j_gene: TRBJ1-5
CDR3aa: CASSLTGGRDQPQHF
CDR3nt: TGTGCCAGCAGCCTTACAGGGGGCCGCGATCAGCCCCAGCATTTT

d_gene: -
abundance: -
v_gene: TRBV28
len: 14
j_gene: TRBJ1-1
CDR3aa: CASSFDRRNTEAFF
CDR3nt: TGTGCCAGCAGTTTTGACCGACGGAACACTGAAGCTTTCTTT

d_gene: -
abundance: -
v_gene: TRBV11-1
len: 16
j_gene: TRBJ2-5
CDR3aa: CASSLAPGGPEETQYF
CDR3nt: TGTGCCAGCAGCTTAGCGCCTGGGGGCCCTGAAGAGACCCAGTACTTC

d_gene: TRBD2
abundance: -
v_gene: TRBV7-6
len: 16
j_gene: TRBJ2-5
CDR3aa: CASSLEGGGYQETQYF
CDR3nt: TGTGCCAGCAGCTTAGAGGGCGGGGGGTACCAAGAGACCCAGTACTTC

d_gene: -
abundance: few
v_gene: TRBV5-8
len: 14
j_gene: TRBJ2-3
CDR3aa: CASPRGGPTDTQYF
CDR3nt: TGTGCCAGCCCCCGAGGGGGGCCCACAGATACGCAGTATTTT

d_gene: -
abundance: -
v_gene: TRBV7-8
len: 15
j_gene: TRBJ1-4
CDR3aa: CASSLSGAANEKLFF
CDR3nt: TGTGCCAGCAGCTTATCTGGGGCGGCTAATGAAAAACTGTTTTTT

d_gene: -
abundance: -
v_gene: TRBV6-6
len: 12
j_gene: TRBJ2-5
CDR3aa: CASSYREETQYF
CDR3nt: TGTGCCAGCAGTTACAGGGAGGAGACCCAGTACTTC

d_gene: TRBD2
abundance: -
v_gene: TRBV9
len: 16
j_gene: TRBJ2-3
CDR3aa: CASSVVSRGGTDTQYF
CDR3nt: TGTGCCAGCAGCGTAGTCTCGCGGGGGGGCACAGATACGCAGTATTTT

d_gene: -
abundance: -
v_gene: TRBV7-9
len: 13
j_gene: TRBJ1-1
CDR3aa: CASSPAGLLEAFF
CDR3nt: TGTGCCAGCAGCCCGGCGGGGCTACTCGAAGCTTTCTTT

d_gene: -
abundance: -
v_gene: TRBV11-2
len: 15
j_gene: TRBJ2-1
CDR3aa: CASSQVLDPYNEQFF
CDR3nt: TGCGCCAGCAGCCAAGTATTAGACCCCTACAATGAGCAGTTCTTC

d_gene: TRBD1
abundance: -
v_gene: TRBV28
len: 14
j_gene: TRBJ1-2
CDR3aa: CASRGTGGGYGYTF
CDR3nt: TGTGCCAGCAGGGGGACAGGGGGCGGTTATGGCTACACCTTC

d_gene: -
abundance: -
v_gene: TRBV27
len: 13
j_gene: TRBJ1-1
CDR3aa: CASRENWVTEAFF
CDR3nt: TGTGCCAGCAGGGAGAACTGGGTAACTGAAGCTTTCTTT

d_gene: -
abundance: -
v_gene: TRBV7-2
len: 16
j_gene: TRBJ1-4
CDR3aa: CASSLRSGRGNEKLFF
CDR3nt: TGTGCCAGCAGCTTAAGATCTGGCAGGGGAAATGAAAAACTGTTTTTT

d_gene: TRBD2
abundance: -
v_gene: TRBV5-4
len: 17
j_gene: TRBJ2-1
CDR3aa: CASSLVERGSSYNEQFF
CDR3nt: TGTGCCAGCAGCTTAGTGGAGCGGGGGAGCTCCTACAATGAGCAGTTCTTC

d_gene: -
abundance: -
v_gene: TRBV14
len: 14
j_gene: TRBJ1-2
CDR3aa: CASSQPNGFGGYTF
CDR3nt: TGTGCCAGCAGCCAGCCGAACGGTTTTGGAGGCTACACCTTC

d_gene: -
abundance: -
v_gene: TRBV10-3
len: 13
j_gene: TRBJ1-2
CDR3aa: CAIAPGGAYGYTF
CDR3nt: TGTGCCATCGCCCCGGGAGGGGCCTATGGCTACACCTTC

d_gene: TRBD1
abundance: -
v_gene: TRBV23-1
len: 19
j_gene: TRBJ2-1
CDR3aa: CASSRLKGTDRPSYNEQFF
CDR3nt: TGCGCCAGCAGTCGATTGAAGGGGACAGATCGACCCTCTTACAATGAGCAGTTCTTC

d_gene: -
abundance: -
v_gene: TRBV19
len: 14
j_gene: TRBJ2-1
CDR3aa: CASSILVPDNEQFF
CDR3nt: TGTGCCAGTAGTATTTTAGTACCCGACAATGAGCAGTTCTTC

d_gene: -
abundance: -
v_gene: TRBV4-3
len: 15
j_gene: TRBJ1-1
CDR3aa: CASSQDRGLDTEAFF
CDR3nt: TGCGCCAGCAGCCAAGATCGGGGTTTGGACACTGAAGCTTTCTTT

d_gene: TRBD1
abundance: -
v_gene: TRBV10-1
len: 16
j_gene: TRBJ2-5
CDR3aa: CASSEFGTGTGETQYF
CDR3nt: TGCGCCAGCAGTGAGTTTGGGACAGGGACAGGAGAGACCCAGTACTTC

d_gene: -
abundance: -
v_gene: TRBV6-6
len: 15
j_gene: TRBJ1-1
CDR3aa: CASSLPGAKNTEAFF
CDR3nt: TGTGCCAGCAGCTTACCTGGGGCGAAGAACACTGAAGCTTTCTTT

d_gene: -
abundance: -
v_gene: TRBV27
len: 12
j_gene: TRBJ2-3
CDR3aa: CASSGSTDTQYF
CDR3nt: TGTGCCAGTTCCGGGAGCACAGATACGCAGTATTTT

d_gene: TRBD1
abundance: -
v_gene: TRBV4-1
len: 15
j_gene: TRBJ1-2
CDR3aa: CASSQGTGDNYGYTF
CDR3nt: TGCGCCAGCAGCCAAGGAACAGGGGATAACTATGGCTACACCTTC

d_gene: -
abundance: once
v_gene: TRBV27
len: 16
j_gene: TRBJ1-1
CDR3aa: CASSPPGLLVNTEAFF
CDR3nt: TGTGCCAGCAGTCCCCCCGGGCTGCTTGTGAACACTGAAGCTTTCTTT

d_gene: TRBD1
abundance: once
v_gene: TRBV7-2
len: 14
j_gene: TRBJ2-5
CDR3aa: CASSSDRGGPDQYF
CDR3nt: TGTGCCAGCAGCTCCGACAGGGGGGGGCCAGACCAGTACTTC

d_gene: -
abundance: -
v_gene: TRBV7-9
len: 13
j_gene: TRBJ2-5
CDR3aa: CASSLYIGETQYF
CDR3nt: TGTGCCAGCAGCTTATATATTGGAGAGACCCAGTACTTC

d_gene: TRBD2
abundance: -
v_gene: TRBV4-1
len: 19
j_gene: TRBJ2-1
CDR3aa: CASSQESLAGGQTYNEQFF
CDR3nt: TGCGCCAGCAGCCAAGAAAGTCTAGCGGGGGGGCAGACCTACAATGAGCAGTTCTTC

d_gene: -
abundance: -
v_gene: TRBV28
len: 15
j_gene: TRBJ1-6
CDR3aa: CASSLTTDANSPLHF
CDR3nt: TGTGCCAGCAGTTTAACGACAGATGCGAATTCACCCCTCCACTTT

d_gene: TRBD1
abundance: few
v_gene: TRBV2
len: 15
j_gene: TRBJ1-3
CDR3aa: CASGEHGTGGNTIYF
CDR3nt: TGTGCCAGCGGGGAGCACGGGACAGGTGGAAACACCATATATTTT

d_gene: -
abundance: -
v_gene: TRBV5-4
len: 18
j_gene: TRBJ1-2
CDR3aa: CASSLEVGRSYGSYGYTF
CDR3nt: TGTGCCAGCAGCTTGGAGGTCGGGCGATCTTATGGCAGCTATGGCTACACCTTC

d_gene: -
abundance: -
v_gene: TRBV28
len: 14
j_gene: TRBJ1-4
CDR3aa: CASSFGTGFEKLFF
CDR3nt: TGTGCCAGCAGTTTCGGTACAGGGTTTGAAAAACTGTTTTTT

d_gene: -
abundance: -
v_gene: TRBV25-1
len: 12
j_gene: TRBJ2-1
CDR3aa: CASSEYRTDQFF
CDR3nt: TGTGCCAGCAGTGAATATAGGACAGACCAGTTCTTC

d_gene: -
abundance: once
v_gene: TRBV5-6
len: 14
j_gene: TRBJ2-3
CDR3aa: CASSPQGGTDTQYF
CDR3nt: TGTGCCAGCAGCCCACAGGGGGGGACAGATACGCAGTATTTT

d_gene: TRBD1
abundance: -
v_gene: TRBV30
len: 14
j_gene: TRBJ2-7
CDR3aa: CAWSTGTGGREQYF
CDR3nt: TGTGCCTGGAGTACCGGGACAGGGGGACGGGAGCAGTACTTC

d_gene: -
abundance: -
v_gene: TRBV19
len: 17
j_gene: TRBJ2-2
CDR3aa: CASGGTQVLVVTGELFF
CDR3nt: TGTGCCAGTGGGGGGACACAGGTCTTGGTCGTCACCGGGGAGCTGTTTTTT

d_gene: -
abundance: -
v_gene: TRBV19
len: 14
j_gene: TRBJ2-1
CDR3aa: CASSSNGFNNEQFF
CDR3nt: TGTGCCAGTAGTTCCAACGGTTTCAACAATGAGCAGTTCTTC

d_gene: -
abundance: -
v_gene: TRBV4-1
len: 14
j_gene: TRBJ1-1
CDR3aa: CASSQDPGVTEAFF
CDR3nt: TGCGCCAGCAGCCAAGATCCAGGGGTCACTGAAGCTTTCTTT

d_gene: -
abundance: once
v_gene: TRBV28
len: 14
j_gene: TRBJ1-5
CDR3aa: CASSFPTGTQPQHF
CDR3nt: TGTGCCAGCAGTTTCCCCACAGGGACTCAGCCCCAGCATTTT

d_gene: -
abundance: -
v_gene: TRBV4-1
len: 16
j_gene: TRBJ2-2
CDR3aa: CASSPPGTENTGELFF
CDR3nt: TGCGCCAGCAGCCCCCCCGGGACGGAGAACACCGGGGAGCTGTTTTTT

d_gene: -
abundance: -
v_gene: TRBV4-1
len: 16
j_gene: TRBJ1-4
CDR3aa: CASSLRAGTDNEKLFF
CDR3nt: TGCGCCAGCAGCCTGAGAGCCGGGACGGATAATGAAAAACTGTTTTTT

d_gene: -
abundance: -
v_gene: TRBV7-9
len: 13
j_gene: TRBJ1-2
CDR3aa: CASSLTEVYGYTF
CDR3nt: TGTGCCAGCAGCTTAACAGAAGTCTATGGCTACACCTTC

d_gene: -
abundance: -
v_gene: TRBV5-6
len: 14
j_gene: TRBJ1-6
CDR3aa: CASSSTGDNSPLHF
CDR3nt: TGTGCCAGCAGCTCTACAGGAGACAATTCACCCCTCCACTTT

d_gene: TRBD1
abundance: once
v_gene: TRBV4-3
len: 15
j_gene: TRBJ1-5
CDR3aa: CASSPDRAGNQPQHF
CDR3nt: TGCGCCAGCAGCCCGGACAGGGCCGGCAATCAGCCCCAGCATTTT

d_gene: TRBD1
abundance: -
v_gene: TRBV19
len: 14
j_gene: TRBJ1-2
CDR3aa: CASSLGQGRDGYTF
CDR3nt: TGTGCCAGTAGTCTCGGACAGGGACGAGATGGCTACACCTTC

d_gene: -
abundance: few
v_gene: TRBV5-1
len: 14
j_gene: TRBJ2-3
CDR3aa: CASSSQFGGTTQYF
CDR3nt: TGCGCCAGCAGCTCCCAATTTGGAGGGACCACGCAGTATTTT

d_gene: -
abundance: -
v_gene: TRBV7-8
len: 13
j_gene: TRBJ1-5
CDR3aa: CASSLESGAVTHF
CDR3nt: TGTGCCAGCAGCTTAGAATCAGGGGCGGTGACGCATTTT

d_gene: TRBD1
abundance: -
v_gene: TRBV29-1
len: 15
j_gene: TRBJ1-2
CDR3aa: CSVGTGAPANYGYTF
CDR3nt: TGCAGCGTAGGGACAGGGGCCCCAGCTAACTATGGCTACACCTTC

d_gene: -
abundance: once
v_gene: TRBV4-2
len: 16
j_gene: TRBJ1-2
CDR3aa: CASSQDYGDRLYGYTF
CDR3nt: TGTGCCAGCAGCCAAGATTACGGGGATAGGCTCTATGGCTACACCTTC

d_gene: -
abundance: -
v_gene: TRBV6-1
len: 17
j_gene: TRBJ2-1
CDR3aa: CASSEGLGGRRYNEQFF
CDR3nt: TGTGCCAGCAGTGAAGGCCTTGGGGGACGGAGATACAATGAGCAGTTCTTC